The 26 T cell receptor beta chains reported below all come from one sample, sequenced in a study of cytomegalovirus exposure and HLA in healthy donors. This PCR relied on a set of 60 Vbeta primers and 13 Jbeta primers. Sequencing was performed with immunoSEQ multiplex PCR; in TCRdb, only in-frame clones are kept and a portion is missing. The table has 150,000 to 250,000 clones, roughly 85% seen once. Sequenced input: PBMCs. All receptors come from a woman in her forties or fifties in good health and CMV-seronegative.

This chain connects TRBV28 to TRBJ1-5, with D possibly being TRBD1 (5 bases). The V gene lost 5 bases and the J gene lost 7 bases, with 18 bases spanning the gap. The germline V gene has CDR1 MDHEN and CDR2 SYDVKM. The CDR3 has 15 residues. CDR3 DNA sequence: TGTGCCAGCAGTCCCCTGACAGAAGGTGACCAGCCCCAGCATTTT. Its protein product is CASSPLTEGDQPQHF.

V usage is TRBV18 and J usage is TRBJ1-1; tentatively, D is TRBD1 (6 bases). The CDR3 length is 15 residues. The germline gives CDR1 KGHSH, CDR2 LQKENI. V shed 3 bases and J shed 0 bases, with 11 bases lying between them. As DNA, the CDR3 is TGTGCCAGCTCACCTTCTGACAGGATGAACACTGAAGCTTTCTTT. Its protein product is CASSPSDRMNTEAFF.

V usage is TRBV5-1 and J usage is TRBJ1-2, with 8 bases identical to TRBD1. The germline gives CDR1 SGHRS, CDR2 YFSETQ. CDR3 size: 15 residues. V shed 3 bases and J 2 bases; nucleotides not matched to a gene: 6. CDR3 in DNA: TGCGCCAGCAGCTCTCCGGGACAGGCCAACTATGGCTACACCTTC. This sequence encodes CASSSPGQANYGYTF.

The chain combines TRBV19 with TRBJ2-6; D not resolved. Deletions cut 6 bases from V and 0 bases from J, with 12 bases between. The germline V gene has CDR1 LNHDA and CDR2 SQIVND (reference sequence). The CDR3 totals 16 residues. CDR3 amino acids: CASRVSAVSGANVLTF. The CDR3 DNA sequence: TGTGCCAGTAGGGTCAGTGCTGTCTCTGGGGCCAACGTCCTGACTTTC.

This sequence joins TRBV6-1 and TRBJ2-3, with 8 bases matching TRBD2. The CDR3 runs 18 residues. The germline V gene encodes CDR1 MNHNS and CDR2 SASEGT. V lost 3 bases to trimming and J lost 0 bases; unmatched junction nucleotides: 11. The DNA of the CDR3 is TGTGCCAGCAGTGATAGGCCGGGACTAGAGCTAAGCACAGATACGCAGTATTTT. Translating gives CASSDRPGLELSTDTQYF.

This clone has just a few counts. The V call is TRBV6-1, the J call TRBJ1-5; 9 nucleotides agree with TRBD1. The J segment lost 6 bases and the V segment lost 1 base, leaving 10 bases of the junction unmatched. This CDR3 has 17 amino acids. Germline values: CDR1 MNHNS, CDR2 SASEGT. DNA of the CDR3: TGTGCCAGCAGTGAAGTACTAACAGGGGGCGCGGGTCAGCCCCAGCATTTT. This translates into CASSEVLTGGAGQPQHF.

The chain is built from TRBV18 and TRBJ2-1, with D hard to call. The V gene lost 4 bases and the J gene lost 8 bases, with 12 bases spanning the gap. This CDR3 spans 13 amino acids. In germline, CDR1 is KGHSH, CDR2 LQKENI. The chain's CDR3 is CASSLLESHEQFF. As DNA, the CDR3 is TGTGCCAGCTCACTCCTCGAGTCCCATGAGCAGTTCTTC.

CDR3 residues: CASQGRGGSYEQYF. Written as DNA, the CDR3 is TGTGCCAGCCAGGGCCGTGGCGGCTCCTACGAGCAGTACTTC. The rearrangement links TRBV6-6 to TRBJ2-7; D may be TRBD1 (5 bases). The CDR3 sequence is 14 residues long. Looked up from germline, CDR1 is MNHNY and CDR2 is SVGAGI (reference sequence). With 8 bases removed from V and 0 bases from J, the gap between germline ends came to 14 bases.

This clone was detected only once. The chain couples TRBV5-4 to TRBJ1-1; D remains unclear. V lost 3 bases to trimming and J lost 0 bases, with 9 bases between them. Per germline, CDR1 SGHNT and CDR2 YYREEE (reference sequence). This CDR3 region has 14 residues. Here the CDR3 reads CASSSIEVNTEAFF. Written as DNA, the CDR3 is TGTGCCAGCAGCTCGATTGAGGTGAACACTGAAGCTTTCTTT.

This chain connects TRBV28 to TRBJ2-7; D is unresolved. V was clipped by 5 bases and J by 6 bases, with 11 bases between them. The CDR3 has 12 amino acids. CDR1 is MDHEN, CDR2 SYDVKM, per germline. The CDR3 spells CASSLRVREQYF. The CDR3 nucleotides read TGTGCCAGCAGTCTCCGCGTACGCGAGCAGTACTTC.

V is TRBV19 and J is TRBJ2-7; D may be TRBD2 (5 bases). V lost 5 bases to trimming and J lost 2 bases, with 10 bases between them. CDR1 is LNHDA, CDR2 SQIVND, per germline (reference sequence). The CDR3 has 13 residues. CDR3 nucleotide sequence: TGTGCCAGTAGTCAGAACGGGGCCTACGAGCAGTACTTC. Translated: CASSQNGAYEQYF.

The genes are TRBV10-2 and TRBJ1-2; the match to TRBD1 covers 7 bases. This CDR3 region has 13 residues. Germline-derived CDR1 and CDR2 are WSHSY and SAAADI. V lost 7 bases, J lost 4 bases, and 6 bases stayed unmatched. CDR3 region: CASNHRQGYGYTF. CDR3 nucleotide sequence: TGCGCCAGCAACCACCGACAGGGCTATGGCTACACCTTC.

The gene calls are TRBV7-3 and TRBJ2-3, with TRBD2 matching over 9 bases. The CDR3 is 21 residues long. Germline CDR1 SGHTA, CDR2 FQGTGA. Unmatched junction bases numbered 18, after V lost 2 bases and J lost 0 bases. CDR3 amino acids: CASSLEGPWIAGVVSTDTQYF. CDR3 DNA: TGTGCCAGCAGCTTAGAAGGCCCCTGGATAGCGGGAGTCGTTAGCACAGATACGCAGTATTTT. Combining the CDR3 with reference TRBV7-3 and TRBJ2-3 gives the whole variable domain GAGVSQTPSNKVTEKGKYVELRCDPISGHTALYWYRQSLGQGPEFLIYFQGTGAADDSGLPNDRFFAVRPEGSVSTLKIQRTERGDSAVYLCASSLEGPWIAGVVSTDTQYFGPGTRLTVL.

The CDR3 sequence is CASSTDRGAYNEQFF. The CDR3 DNA reads as TGTGCCAGCAGTACCGACAGGGGGGCCTACAATGAGCAGTTCTTC. The genes are TRBV6-5 and TRBJ2-1, with 9 bases aligning to TRBD1. The CDR3 contains 15 residues. Trimming removed 5 bases from V and 2 bases from J; junction bases left unmatched: 4. In germline, CDR1 is MNHEY, CDR2 SVGAGI.

The chain has TRBV5-1 and TRBJ2-1; maybe TRBD2 (6 bases). CDR1 is SGHRS and CDR2 is YFSETQ in the germline V gene. Trimming took off 4 bases at V and 0 bases at J, with 14 bases between the two ends. The CDR3 length is 16 residues. CDR3 DNA: TGCGCCAGCAGCCCCCTGCCCGGGAGCTCCTACAATGAGCAGTTCTTC. This translates into CASSPLPGSSYNEQFF.

The chain couples TRBV5-1 to TRBJ2-7; tentatively, D is TRBD2 (5 bases). CDR3 length equals 15 residues. Trimming left V 0 bases short and J 1 base short, with 11 bases between. Germline CDR1 is SGHRS and CDR2 is YFSETQ. CDR3 protein: CASSLVGSASYEQYF. CDR3 nucleotide sequence: TGCGCCAGCAGCTTGGTGGGGAGTGCGTCCTACGAGCAGTACTTC.

The rearrangement joins TRBV7-3 to TRBJ2-3; TRBD2 might be the D (6 bases). In germline, CDR1 is SGHTA, CDR2 FQGTGA. The CDR3 length is 15 residues. V was trimmed by 5 bases and J by 6 bases, leaving 18 bases between them. CDR3 region: CASSTRGLPRDTQYF. The CDR3 nucleotides are TGTGCCAGCAGCACTAGGGGACTCCCCCGGGATACGCAGTATTTT. The whole variable domain, remainder taken from reference TRBV7-3 and TRBJ2-3, is GAGVSQTPSNKVTEKGKYVELRCDPISGHTALYWYRQSLGQGPEFLIYFQGTGAADDSGLPNDRFFAVRPEGSVSTLKIQRTERGDSAVYLCASSTRGLPRDTQYFGPGTRLTVL.

This chain's CDR3 is CASSSTGTRGGYTF. CDR3 sequence (DNA): TGTGCCAGTAGTAGTACCGGGACAAGAGGTGGCTACACCTTC. The chain employs TRBV19 and TRBJ1-2; D may be TRBD1 (6 bases). Between the trimmed V and J ends, which lost 4 bases and 7 bases, there was a span of 16 bases. The CDR3 sequence is 14 residues long. CDR1 and CDR2 (germline): LNHDA, SQIVND (reference sequence).

The J gene is TRBJ1-2, the V gene TRBV10-3; the D is unclear. V was pared by 3 bases and J by 1 base, with 9 bases between. This CDR3 is built from 14 residues. Per germline, CDR1 ENHRY and CDR2 SYGVKD. The CDR3 loop reads CAISDIVFNYGYTF. DNA for the CDR3: TGTGCCATCAGTGATATTGTCTTTAACTATGGCTACACCTTC.

V and J are TRBV30 and TRBJ2-1; TRBD1 agrees at 10 bases. Germline assignment: CDR1 GTSNPN and CDR2 SVGIG (reference sequence). CDR3 length: 14 amino acids. The CDR3 bases are TGTGCTCGGACAGGGGGTAGCTCCTACAATGAGCAGTTCTTC. This encodes CARTGGSSYNEQFF. The full variable domain, rest sourced from reference TRBV30 and TRBJ2-1, is SQTIHQWPATLVQPVGSPLSLECTVEGTSNPNLYWYRQAAGRGLQLLFYSVGIGQISSEVPQNLSASRPQDRQFILSSKKLLLSDSGFYLCARTGGSSYNEQFFGPGTRLTVL.

The chain recombines TRBV28 with TRBJ1-1, with TRBD1 as a possible D gene (6 bases). Germline V gene data show CDR1 as MDHEN and CDR2 as SYDVKM. This CDR3 contains 16 residues. V was cut by 4 bases and J by 5 bases, with 20 bases left in between. CDR3: CASSSPGTGRRTEAFF. CDR3 nucleotide sequence: TGTGCCAGCAGTTCCCCGGGAACAGGGCGTCGAACTGAAGCTTTCTTT.

Worth noting for this clone: This sample also contains other DNA sequences that code for the same CDR3. V is TRBV5-1 and J is TRBJ2-2; 7 bases are shared with TRBD2. V trimming: 4 bases; J trimming: 0 bases; junction bases outside the gene matches: 6. This CDR3 spans 16 amino acids. Looked up from germline, CDR1 is SGHRS and CDR2 is YFSETQ. The CDR3 here is CASSLGGSSNTGELFF. The CDR3 DNA sequence: TGCGCCAGCAGCCTGGGAGGGAGCTCGAACACCGGGGAGCTGTTTTTT. Complete variable domain (other parts from reference TRBV5-1 and TRBJ2-2): KAGVTQTPRYLIKTRGQQVTLSCSPISGHRSVSWYQQTPGQGLQFLFEYFSETQRNKGNFPGRFSGRQFSNSRSEMNVSTLELGDSALYLCASSLGGSSNTGELFFGEGSRLTVL.

The rearrangement links TRBV19 to TRBJ1-2; 8 nucleotides align to TRBD1. The CDR3 is made up of 14 amino acids. Germline assignment: CDR1 LNHDA and CDR2 SQIVND (reference sequence). V shed 5 bases and J 8 bases; nucleotides not matched to a gene: 10. The CDR3 sequence is CASSPRDRPGGYTF. CDR3 nucleotide sequence: TGTGCCAGTAGTCCACGGGACAGGCCAGGGGGCTACACCTTC.

This clone was observed a few times. The chain couples TRBV7-9 to TRBJ1-5; 9 bases match TRBD1. The germline V gene encodes CDR1 SEHNR and CDR2 FQNEAQ (reference sequence). V lost 3 bases to trimming and J lost 2 bases; unmatched junction nucleotides: 2. The CDR3 spans 15 residues. CDR3 sequence: CASSFGDRGNQPQHF. CDR3 DNA sequence: TGTGCCAGCAGCTTCGGGGACAGGGGCAATCAGCCCCAGCATTTT.

This clone was seen a single time. The chain combines TRBV5-1 with TRBJ1-1; D uncertain. The CDR3 runs 13 residues. Per germline, CDR1 SGHRS and CDR2 YFSETQ. V lost 0 bases and J 7 bases, leaving 10 bases between the germline ends. CDR3 protein: CASSLGGGDEAFF. The CDR3 DNA reads as TGCGCCAGCAGCTTGGGGGGAGGTGATGAAGCTTTCTTT.

The chain uses TRBV6-6 and TRBJ2-1, with 10 positions matching TRBD2. V gave up 2 bases and J gave up 7 bases; unmatched junction bases: 5. Germline V gene sequence: CDR1 MNHNY, CDR2 SVGAGI (reference sequence). This CDR3 contains 15 residues. The CDR3 DNA reads as TGTGCCAGCAGTTACGAACTAGCGGGAAGGAATGAGCAGTTCTTC. It is translated as CASSYELAGRNEQFF.